A single sample is the source of the 21 T cell receptor beta chains below, sequenced in a study of T cells in women clearing cervical HPV infection. TCRdb's table, derived via immunoSEQ multiplex PCR, lists solely in-frame clones and lacks some. Here the sample table reports under 35,000 clones. Material: blood buffy coat. The receptors come from a woman between 18 and 75 years old with a cervical HPV16 infection that either progressed to CIN3+ or cleared (not recorded which).

Notes on this clone: The read falls 3 residues short of the CDR3 end, and the missing part is taken from the germline J gene. This chain joins TRBV7-8 and TRBJ1-1, with unresolved D. From germline, CDR1 is SGHVS and CDR2 FQNEAQ. The CDR3 contains 13 residues. V lost 1 base and J 1 base, leaving 4 bases between the germline ends. The part of the CDR3 DNA that was read is TGTGCCAGCAGCTTAGATAGGAACACTGAA. Translation gives CASSLDRNTE. The full-length CDR3 reads as CASSLDRNTEAFF.

This CDR3 reads CSARSGNAYEQYF. The CDR3 DNA, read in part, is TGCAGTGCCCGGAGCGGGAACGCCTACGAG. V and J are TRBV20-1 and TRBJ2-7; 7 bases are a match to TRBD2. The read terminates 3 residues before the CDR3 end, so the remaining end is supplied by the germline J gene. Trimming cost V 6 bases and J 2 bases; bases outside gene matches: 7. This CDR3 contains 13 residues. Germline loops: CDR1 DFQATT, CDR2 SNEGSKA (reference sequence).

Regarding this clone: The CDR3 is cut off 3 residues early in the read; its end comes from the germline J gene. The chain has TRBV7-8 and TRBJ2-2; 7 positions agree with TRBD2. In germline, CDR1 is SGHVS, CDR2 FQNEAQ. The CDR3 has 15 residues. Trimming cost V 5 bases and J 10 bases; bases outside gene matches: 13. CDR3 DNA (partial): TGTGCCAGCAGCCCCCCAGGACTAGTAGTCGAGGAG. Translating it yields CASSPPGLVVEE. In full, the CDR3 is CASSPPGLVVEELFF.

To note about this clone: The read is 3 residues too short to cover the CDR3 end, so that end is filled in from the germline J gene. The rearrangement uses TRBV10-3 and TRBJ2-3; 8 nucleotides match TRBD2. CDR1 is ENHRY and CDR2 is SYGVKD in the germline V gene. The CDR3 sequence is 15 residues long. The trim removed 3 bases at V and 4 bases at J, leaving 6 bases unmatched. The CDR3: CAISDPSSGPDTQYF. The CDR3 bases that were read are TGTGCCATCAGTGATCCCTCTAGCGGGCCAGATACG.

On this clone itself: The read finishes 3 residues shy of the CDR3 end, and the germline J gene is used to complete it. The V call is TRBV29-1, the J call TRBJ2-1; 7 positions match TRBD2. The CDR3 is made up of 17 amino acids. Germline loops: CDR1 SQVTM, CDR2 ANQGSEA. The V segment lost 6 bases and the J segment 3 bases; nucleotides outside the gene matches: 17. Incomplete CDR3 DNA: TGCAGCGTCCTCCGGGACTACCAGGTCGCCCTCTACAATGAG. Amino acid sequence: CSVLRDYQVALYNE. The CDR3, in full, reads CSVLRDYQVALYNEQFF.

Details on this clone: Sequence at one end of the junction differs from germline and may be a read error. The CDR3 is cut off 3 residues early in the read; its end comes from the germline J gene. V gene TRBV4-2 combines with J gene TRBJ2-1, with 7 bases fitting TRBD2. The CDR3 runs 15 residues. The germline CDR1 and CDR2 sequences are LGHNA and YNFKEQ. This CDR3 reads CASSQEPAGYNEQFF. The covered CDR3 bases are TGCGCCAGCAGCCAAGAACCAGCGGGGTACAATGAG.

A word on this clone: The CDR3 extends 3 residues past the end of the read, so its final part is completed from the germline J gene. The chain has TRBV7-8 and TRBJ1-1; TRBD1 matches at 9 bases. J gave up 0 bases and V 4 bases, and 3 bases lay outside the gene matches. The V gene's germline CDR1 is SGHVS and CDR2 FQNEAQ. This CDR3 is 15 amino acids long. CDR3 DNA, as far as it was read: TGTGCCAGCAGCTCACGGACAGGGGTGAACACTGAA. Amino acid sequence: CASSSRTGVNTE. The entire CDR3 reads CASSSRTGVNTEAFF. Full variable domain (missing parts from reference TRBV7-8 and TRBJ1-1): GAGVSQSPRYKVAKRGQDVALRCDPISGHVSLFWYQQALGQGPEFLTYFQNEAQLDKSGLPSDRFFAERPEGSVSTLKIQRTQQEDSAVYLCASSSRTGVNTEAFFGQGTRLTVV.

For this clone: The CDR3 extends 3 residues past the end of the read, so its final part is completed from the germline J gene. The V call is TRBV5-1, the J call TRBJ2-5; tentative D call: TRBD1 (6 bases). This CDR3 has 15 amino acids. The ends were cut back, 4 bases at V and 4 bases at J, with 17 bases in the middle. Germline CDR1 SGHRS, CDR2 YFSETQ. CDR3 DNA, as far as it was read: TGCGCCAGCAGCATGGAAACAGGGTTGGGAGAGACC. This codes for CASSMETGLGET. The CDR3, in full, reads CASSMETGLGETQYF.

Worth noting for this clone: The read gets to within 3 residues of the CDR3 end, and the germline J gene fills in the rest. The chain joins TRBV20-1 to TRBJ2-1, with 16 bases matching TRBD2. Losses at the gene ends were 3 bases for V and 6 bases for J; bases not matched to a gene: 5. CDR1 is DFQATT and CDR2 is SNEGSKA in the germline V gene (reference sequence). This CDR3 has 16 amino acids. CDR3 region: CSASGTSGRAGNEQFF. The sequenced CDR3 bases are TGCAGTGCTAGCGGGACTAGCGGGAGGGCCGGCAATGAG.

In the case of this clone: Read sequence stops 3 residues before the CDR3 end, and the germline J gene provides the missing end. This chain links TRBV19 with TRBJ1-2; tentatively, D is TRBD1 (6 bases). This CDR3 has 15 amino acids. Germline V lookup: CDR1 LNHDA, CDR2 SQIVND (reference sequence). Trimming took 2 bases from V and 5 from J, leaving 15 bases between them. The CDR3 here is CASSIMDSLEYGYTF. The DNA read from the CDR3 is TGTGCCAGTAGTATAATGGACAGTCTGGAATATGGC.

In regard to this clone: The read gets to within 3 residues of the CDR3 end, and the germline J gene fills in the rest. This chain uses TRBV7-9 with TRBJ2-2; 7 nucleotides agree with TRBD1. Unmatched junction bases numbered 6, after V lost 2 bases and J lost 6 bases. Germline CDR1 is SEHNR and CDR2 is FQNEAQ (reference sequence). The CDR3 is made up of 15 amino acids. This CDR3 is CASSLHQGEPGELFF. CDR3 DNA, as far as it was read: TGTGCCAGCAGCTTACATCAGGGGGAACCCGGGGAG.

Regarding this clone: The read is 3 residues too short to cover the CDR3 end, so that end is filled in from the germline J gene. The chain recombines TRBV20-1 with TRBJ1-6; D may be TRBD1 (6 bases). The CDR3 is 14 residues long. V lost 1 base to trimming and J lost 5 bases, with 9 bases between them. CDR1 and CDR2 (germline): DFQATT, SNEGSKA (reference sequence). CDR3 region: CSARGTADNSPLHF. The part of the CDR3 DNA that was read is TGCAGTGCTAGAGGGACAGCTGATAATTCACCC.

CDR3 residues: CASSIDRGQGEAFF. CDR3 bases read: TGTGCCAGTAGTATCGACAGGGGGCAAGGTGAA. The gene calls are TRBV19 and TRBJ1-1; 10 bases are shared with TRBD1. The read gets to within 3 residues of the CDR3 end, and the germline J gene fills in the rest. The CDR3 contains 14 residues. CDR1 and CDR2 from the germline V gene are LNHDA and SQIVND (reference sequence). The ends lost 3 bases at V and 7 bases at J; junction bases unmatched: 5.

In regard to this clone: Read sequence stops 3 residues before the CDR3 end, and the germline J gene provides the missing end. The chain combines TRBV20-1 with TRBJ2-5; 12 bases map to TRBD2. CDR1 is DFQATT and CDR2 is SNEGSKA in the germline V gene (reference sequence). V was pared by 6 bases and J by 5 bases, with 1 base of the junction left unmatched. CDR3 length: 12 amino acids. The CDR3 sequence: CSATSGSETQYF. CDR3 DNA, as far as it was read: TGCAGTGCGACTAGCGGGAGTGAGACC.

Note on this clone: Read data end 3 residues before the CDR3 end; the end is taken from the germline J gene. The chain uses TRBV5-1 and TRBJ2-2; the match to TRBD1 covers 9 bases. V was clipped by 0 bases and J by 4 bases; unmatched bases: 4. CDR3 size: 16 residues. Looked up from germline, CDR1 is SGHRS and CDR2 is YFSETQ. This chain's CDR3 is CASSLDGTGSTGELFF. Partial CDR3 DNA: TGCGCCAGCAGCTTGGATGGGACAGGGAGCACCGGGGAG.

On this clone: The read comes to an end 3 residues before the CDR3 does, leaving the germline J gene to fill in the end. The J gene is TRBJ2-3, the V gene TRBV7-9; tentative D call: TRBD2 (6 bases). Germline CDR1 and CDR2: SEHNR and FQNEAQ (reference sequence). The CDR3 sequence is 15 residues long. CDR3 in amino acids: CASSLGSQRGETQYF. The CDR3 DNA, read in part, is TGTGCCAGCAGCTTAGGTTCCCAGCGCGGGGAGACG.

Remarks on this clone: The sequenced fragment ends 3 residues before the CDR3 boundary, so the rest is inferred from the germline J gene. The J gene is TRBJ2-1, the V gene TRBV18; TRBD2 agrees at 7 bases. The CDR3 covers 14 residues. The V gene's germline CDR1 is KGHSH and CDR2 LQKENI. Unmatched junction bases numbered 0, after V lost 0 bases and J lost 4 bases. Incomplete CDR3 DNA: TGTGCCAGCTCACCACCCGGGGGGTACAATGAG. This gives the protein CASSPPGGYNE. The whole CDR3 is CASSPPGGYNEQFF.

With respect to this clone: The read terminates 3 residues ahead of where the CDR3 ends, so the germline J gene completes it. The gene calls are TRBV30 and TRBJ1-1; possibly TRBD1 for D (5 bases). V was pared by 1 base and J by 6 bases, with 12 bases between. Germline CDR1 GTSNPN, CDR2 SVGIG (reference sequence). This CDR3 contains 13 residues. CDR3 DNA, as far as it was read: TGTGCCTGGAGTGGACAGATTGTGTCTGAA. Protein product: CAWSGQIVSE. The complete CDR3 protein is CAWSGQIVSEAFF.

Turning to this clone: The CDR3 goes on 3 residues after the read ends, and that part is filled in from the germline J gene. The J gene is TRBJ2-3, the V gene TRBV25-1, with D possibly being TRBD1 (5 bases). This CDR3 region has 16 residues. The ends were cut back, 2 bases at V and 1 base at J, with 13 bases in the middle. Germline CDR1 MGHDK, CDR2 SYGVNS. The sequenced CDR3 bases are TGTGCCAGCAGTGAAGACAGAAATCCACGCACAGATACG. Translated: CASSEDRNPRTDT. The CDR3, in full, reads CASSEDRNPRTDTQYF.

Concerning this clone: The CDR3 end lies 3 residues beyond the end of the read and is filled in from the germline J gene. V usage is TRBV19 and J usage is TRBJ1-5, with a possible D match to TRBD1 (6 bases). Germline V gene lookup returns CDR1 LNHDA and CDR2 SQIVND (reference sequence). This CDR3 region has 14 residues. V was clipped by 7 bases and J by 1 base, with 11 bases between them. The part of the CDR3 DNA that was read is TGTGCCAGTATAGGGGGGGCGAGCAATCAGCCC. Translation gives CASIGGASNQP. The full CDR3 sequence reads CASIGGASNQPQHF.

On this clone itself: The read is 3 residues too short to cover the CDR3 end, so that end is filled in from the germline J gene. This sequence joins TRBV18 and TRBJ1-3; D ambiguous. From germline, CDR1 is KGHSH and CDR2 LQKENI. The CDR3 loop spans 16 amino acids. Trimming shortened V by 3 bases and J by 0 bases, and 12 bases separated the two germline ends. The CDR3 loop is CASSPEAASSGNTIYF. CDR3 DNA (partial): TGTGCCAGCTCACCGGAGGCAGCGAGCTCTGGAAACACC.